Below, 28 T cell receptor beta chains from the same sample are listed, as sequenced in a study of T cells in localized non-small cell lung cancer. Libraries were prepared by immunoSEQ multiplex PCR; TCRdb keeps only in-frame clonotypes and omits some of them. The table lists approximately 35,000 clones, under 90% of them singletons. The sample here was peripheral blood, taken before any cancer treatment. These receptors all come from a man aged 35 to 69 with stage I lung adenocarcinoma.

V gene TRBV5-1 combines with J gene TRBJ2-5, with D hard to call. Trimming took off 0 bases at V and 5 bases at J, with 11 bases between the two ends. CDR1 SGHRS and CDR2 YFSETQ come from the germline V gene. The CDR3 is made up of 14 amino acids. This CDR3 is CASSLEGREETQYF. The CDR3 bases are TGCGCCAGCAGCTTGGAAGGGCGCGAGGAGACCCAGTACTTC.

The J gene is TRBJ1-5, the V gene TRBV19; no clear D gene. Germline CDR1 and CDR2: LNHDA and SQIVND (reference sequence). This CDR3 has 13 amino acids. V was trimmed by 6 bases and J by 7 bases, leaving 13 bases between them. In DNA form, the CDR3 reads TGTGCCAGTAGCACCGCCGGTGGGCAGCCCCAGCATTTT. It translates to CASSTAGGQPQHF.

The chain links TRBV19 to TRBJ2-2, with D perhaps being TRBD1 or TRBD2 (5 bases each). CDR1 is LNHDA and CDR2 is SQIVND in the germline V gene (reference sequence). The CDR3 is made up of 16 amino acids. Trimming shortened V by 1 base and J by 5 bases, and 14 bases separated the two germline ends. CDR3 in amino acids: CASSIGTRQPTGELFF. DNA for the CDR3: TGTGCCAGTAGTATAGGCACTAGACAGCCTACCGGGGAGCTGTTTTTT.

For the CDR3, the DNA is TGTGCCAGCAGAAACATGAACACTGAAGCTTTCTTT. Its protein is CASRNMNTEAFF. The V gene is TRBV7-9, the J gene TRBJ1-1; D remains unclear. The V gene's germline CDR1 is SEHNR and CDR2 FQNEAQ (reference sequence). Trimming left V 6 bases short and J 0 bases short, with 5 bases between. CDR3 length: 12 residues. Together with reference TRBV7-9 and TRBJ1-1, the CDR3 gives the full variable domain: DTGVSQNPRHKITKRGQNVTFRCDPISEHNRLYWYRQTLGQGPEFLTYFQNEAQLEKSRLLSDRFSAERPKGSFSTLEIQRTEQGDSAMYLCASRNMNTEAFFGQGTRLTVV.

The genes are TRBV4-1 and TRBJ1-2; the match to TRBD1 covers 7 bases. CDR1 MGHRA and CDR2 YSYEKL come from the germline V gene. V gave up 4 bases and J gave up 3 bases; unmatched junction bases: 14. This CDR3 is 17 amino acids long. CDR3 loop: CASSLSPGPTGDYGYTF. CDR3 nucleotides: TGCGCCAGCAGCCTCTCCCCGGGGCCTACAGGGGACTATGGCTACACCTTC.

The genes are TRBV2 and TRBJ2-1; 12 nucleotides line up with TRBD2. V shed 7 bases and J 9 bases; nucleotides not matched to a gene: 10. From germline, CDR1 is SNHLY and CDR2 FYNNEI. The CDR3 covers 15 residues. The CDR3 protein is CASKALAGGYSEQFF. As DNA, the CDR3 is TGTGCCAGCAAAGCACTAGCGGGGGGATACTCTGAGCAGTTCTTC.

V and J are TRBV27 and TRBJ2-1; tentative D call: TRBD1 (6 bases). From germline, CDR1 is MNHEY and CDR2 SMNVEV (reference sequence). The V and J ends lost 6 bases and 4 bases respectively, with 16 bases between them. CDR3 length: 15 amino acids. The CDR3 region is CASSPGWDIYNEQFF. The CDR3 DNA reads as TGTGCCAGCAGCCCCGGTTGGGACATATACAATGAGCAGTTCTTC.

This rearrangement joins TRBV6-1 to TRBJ1-5, with D unresolved. This CDR3 comprises 14 residues. Germline V gene lookup returns CDR1 MNHNS and CDR2 SASEGT. The V end lost 1 base, the J end lost 4 bases, and 8 bases lay between the germline ends. The CDR3, as DNA: TGTGCCAGCAGTGAAGGGCTCCAGAATCAGCCCCAGCATTTT. This sequence encodes CASSEGLQNQPQHF.

The V gene is TRBV30, the J gene TRBJ2-1, with D tentatively TRBD1 (5 bases). V lost 0 bases and J 7 bases, leaving 13 bases between the germline ends. CDR1 and CDR2 from the germline V gene are GTSNPN and SVGIG (reference sequence). This CDR3 has 14 amino acids. The CDR3, as DNA: TGTGCCTGGAGTGTCAGGGCAACGATGAATGAGCAGTTCTTC. This codes for CAWSVRATMNEQFF.

V and J are TRBV13 and TRBJ1-1, with 8 bases matching TRBD1. The CDR3 has 14 residues. Germline CDR1 PRHDT, CDR2 FYEKMQ (reference sequence). V lost 5 bases and J lost 10; bases outside the gene matches: 12. CDR3 region: CASSLRRTGSGAFF. CDR3 nucleotides: TGTGCCAGCAGCCTCCGAAGGACAGGGTCGGGAGCTTTCTTT.

This chain joins TRBV2 and TRBJ2-7; the D gene is possibly TRBD1 (5 bases). V was pared by 0 bases and J by 4 bases, with 7 bases between. The CDR3 sequence is 13 residues long. Per the germline V gene, CDR1 is SNHLY and CDR2 is FYNNEI. This CDR3 reads CASSEARQYEQYF. CDR3 nucleotide sequence: TGTGCCAGCAGTGAAGCTCGACAGTACGAGCAGTACTTC.

The genes are TRBV7-3 and TRBJ1-2; D uncertain. Germline V gene sequence: CDR1 SGHTA, CDR2 FQGTGA. The CDR3 covers 14 residues. V was trimmed by 6 bases and J by 4 bases, leaving 15 bases between them. The DNA for the CDR3 is TGTGCCAGCAGAGATCCACCAAGCAGCTATGGCTACACCTTC. Protein product: CASRDPPSSYGYTF.

This clone was recorded only once. The chain uses TRBV9 and TRBJ2-7, with 8 bases matching TRBD1. CDR3 length equals 14 residues. V was pared by 4 bases and J by 1 base, with 4 bases of the junction left unmatched. Germline-derived CDR1 and CDR2 are SGDLS and YYNGEE. The CDR3 reads CASSRGQGSYEQYF. CDR3 DNA: TGTGCCAGCAGCCGAGGACAGGGTTCCTACGAGCAGTACTTC.

CDR3 protein: CASSPRQGLNSPLHF. The CDR3 nucleotides read TGTGCCAGCAGCCCCCGACAGGGGCTGAATTCACCCCTCCACTTT. The rearrangement links TRBV9 to TRBJ1-6; 8 nucleotides align to TRBD1. CDR1 is SGDLS, CDR2 YYNGEE, per germline. V gave up 4 bases and J gave up 7 bases; unmatched junction bases: 7. The CDR3 length is 15 residues.

The V call is TRBV7-6, the J call TRBJ1-1; 9 bases fit TRBD1. J gave up 7 bases and V 2 bases, and 8 bases lay outside the gene matches. This CDR3 is 15 amino acids long. Germline values: CDR1 SGHVS, CDR2 FNYEAQ. CDR3 in amino acids: CASSLPGTGWNEAFF. For the CDR3, the DNA is TGTGCCAGCAGCTTACCCGGGACAGGGTGGAATGAAGCTTTCTTT.

The chain joins TRBV13 to TRBJ2-2; 7 nucleotides line up with TRBD2. Germline trimming cut 5 bases from V and 3 bases from J; bases unmatched to any gene: 9. Germline CDR1 and CDR2: PRHDT and FYEKMQ (reference sequence). This CDR3 is 16 amino acids long. The CDR3 is CASSTRTSVHTGELFF. The CDR3 DNA sequence: TGTGCCAGCAGCACCCGGACTAGTGTGCACACCGGGGAGCTGTTTTTT.

This chain uses TRBV19 with TRBJ1-1; a weak D match, TRBD1 (6 bases). The CDR3 loop spans 13 amino acids. The germline V gene has CDR1 LNHDA and CDR2 SQIVND (reference sequence). The V end was cut by 2 bases, the J end by 7 bases, with 11 bases between. This CDR3 reads CASSIRGRGEAFF. The CDR3 bases are TGTGCCAGTAGTATACGGGGCAGGGGTGAAGCTTTCTTT.

The rearrangement links TRBV7-9 to TRBJ2-7; the D gene is possibly TRBD2 (5 bases). The CDR3 is made up of 12 amino acids. Trimming stripped 3 bases from V and 3 bases from J, with 6 bases between. CDR1 and CDR2 (germline): SEHNR, FQNEAQ (reference sequence). The CDR3 protein is CASSLGVYEQYF. CDR3 DNA: TGTGCCAGCAGCTTGGGAGTCTACGAGCAGTACTTC.

The rearrangement joins TRBV30 to TRBJ1-6, with 7 bases that match TRBD1. The CDR3 totals 14 residues. Germline V gene lookup returns CDR1 GTSNPN and CDR2 SVGIG (reference sequence). The V gene end was trimmed by 1 base and the J gene end by 10 bases; junction bases not matched to a gene: 7. The CDR3 nucleotides are TGTGCCTGGAGTGAACAGACAGGGCGCTCACCCCTCCACTTT. Encoded protein: CAWSEQTGRSPLHF.

J is TRBJ1-1 and V is TRBV7-2; 7 bases agree with TRBD1. The V segment lost 6 bases and the J segment 7 bases; nucleotides outside the gene matches: 8. Germline lookup yields CDR1 SGHTA and CDR2 FQGNSA. The CDR3 totals 13 residues. The CDR3 DNA reads TGTGCCAGCAGTACAGGGGTTAGGAATGAAGCTTTCTTT. Its translation: CASSTGVRNEAFF.

The chain recombines TRBV19 with TRBJ2-7, with 10 bases lining up with TRBD2. The germline gives CDR1 LNHDA, CDR2 SQIVND (reference sequence). With 5 bases clipped from V and 4 bases from J, the junction kept 2 bases outside the gene matches. The CDR3 is made up of 13 amino acids. The chain's CDR3 is CASSDSGGYEQYF. In DNA, the CDR3 is TGTGCCAGTAGTGATAGCGGGGGGTACGAGCAGTACTTC.

This chain uses TRBV2 with TRBJ1-1, with 10 bases matching TRBD1. The CDR3 consists of 16 residues. V lost 6 bases, J lost 0 bases, and 7 bases stayed unmatched. The germline CDR1 and CDR2 sequences are SNHLY and FYNNEI. The CDR3 sequence is CASRPTGGWMNTEAFF. The DNA of the CDR3 is TGTGCCAGCAGGCCGACAGGGGGCTGGATGAACACTGAAGCTTTCTTT.

The rearrangement joins TRBV4-2 to TRBJ2-5, with 9 bases fitting TRBD1. V trimming: 4 bases; J trimming: 5 bases; junction bases outside the gene matches: 11. Germline V lookup: CDR1 LGHNA, CDR2 YNFKEQ. This CDR3 is 16 amino acids long. The CDR3 protein is CASSPGGTGSTETQYF. The CDR3 DNA reads as TGTGCCAGCAGCCCAGGGGGGACAGGGTCGACGGAGACCCAGTACTTC.

The CDR3 sequence is CASKRGGYEQYF. In DNA form, the CDR3 reads TGTGCCAGCAAGAGAGGGGGCTACGAGCAGTACTTC. This sequence joins TRBV5-6 and TRBJ2-7; possibly TRBD1 for D (6 bases). V dropped 6 bases and J dropped 3 bases, with 10 bases sitting between them. This CDR3 comprises 12 residues. Germline CDR1 reads SGHDT; CDR2 reads YYEEEE.

The chain couples TRBV6-1 to TRBJ2-1; no definite D call. Germline CDR1 is MNHNS and CDR2 is SASEGT. Trimming stripped 5 bases from V and 11 bases from J, with 16 bases between. The CDR3 runs 13 residues. The CDR3 protein is CASSNPINSKQFF. For the CDR3, the DNA is TGTGCCAGCAGTAATCCCATTAATAGCAAGCAGTTCTTC.

The chain links TRBV27 to TRBJ1-4; weak D call: TRBD1 (5 bases). The V gene's germline CDR1 is MNHEY and CDR2 SMNVEV (reference sequence). The CDR3 is 15 residues long. The germline V and J ends were trimmed by 3 bases and 0 bases, with 8 bases remaining between them. The CDR3, as DNA: TGTGCCAGCAGTTTTGGGGGGGCAACTAATGAAAAACTGTTTTTT. Protein sequence: CASSFGGATNEKLFF.

The V gene is TRBV15, the J gene TRBJ1-2; a possible D gene is TRBD1 (5 bases). Deletions cut 5 bases from V and 3 bases from J, with 10 bases between. Germline assignment: CDR1 LNHNV and CDR2 YYDKDF (reference sequence). The CDR3 runs 13 residues. The CDR3 DNA reads TGTGCCACCAGCGGAGGGACGTACTATGGCTACACCTTC. Translation: CATSGGTYYGYTF.

CDR3 sequence reads: CASSPTSGGLETQYF. Here the CDR3 DNA reads TGTGCCAGCAGTCCAACTAGCGGGGGGTTGGAGACCCAGTACTTC. V is TRBV7-6 and J is TRBJ2-5; 12 nucleotides agree with TRBD2. Looked up from germline, CDR1 is SGHVS and CDR2 is FNYEAQ. With 6 bases clipped from V and 5 bases from J, the junction kept 7 bases outside the gene matches. This CDR3 has 15 amino acids.